This entry lists 20 T cell receptor beta chains sequenced from one sample in a study of technical replicates of blood from a few donors. Data came from immunoSEQ multiplex PCR; TCRdb stores just in-frame clones and leaves some out. The sample contains tens of thousands of clones, under 95% of which appear only once. The source material was T cells isolated from PBMCs. The receptors shown here come from a human donor in good health.

The table lists this clone with a count of one. This chain joins TRBV29-1 and TRBJ2-1, with TRBD2 identical over 10 bases. The CDR3 is made up of 13 amino acids. With 7 bases clipped from V and 7 bases from J, the junction kept 7 bases outside the gene matches. Looked up from germline, CDR1 is SQVTM and CDR2 is ANQGSEA. CDR3 nucleotides: TGCAGCGCTGTCAGCGGGAGGGTAAATGAGCAGTTCTTC. Translated, it gives CSAVSGRVNEQFF.

The CDR3 nucleotides are TGTGCCAGCACCCAGGGGGAGACCGGGGAGCTGTTTTTT. Encoded protein: CASTQGETGELFF. The chain carries TRBV7-2 and TRBJ2-2; TRBD1 agrees at 7 bases. Germline lookup yields CDR1 SGHTA and CDR2 FQGNSA. V dropped 7 bases and J dropped 5; count of bases not matched to a gene: 4. The CDR3 totals 13 residues.

This clone occurred once. The chain recombines TRBV30 with TRBJ2-5; 11 positions agree with TRBD1. CDR3 size: 20 residues. V lost 8 bases and J lost 3; bases outside the gene matches: 26. Germline V CDR1 and CDR2: GTSNPN, SVGIG (reference sequence). The CDR3 spells CAGSSVGQGAWGVWEETQYF. For the CDR3, the DNA is TGTGCCGGGTCCAGTGTTGGACAGGGGGCTTGGGGAGTGTGGGAAGAGACCCAGTACTTC.

The chain carries TRBV11-1 and TRBJ2-5, with 9 bases that match TRBD1. The CDR3 has 17 amino acids. Germline V gene lookup returns CDR1 SGHAT and CDR2 FQDESV (reference sequence). J lost 0 bases, V lost 1 base, and 6 bases had no gene match. The CDR3 protein is CASSLGHWTGDQETQYF. The CDR3 DNA is TGTGCCAGCAGCTTAGGGCATTGGACAGGGGACCAAGAGACCCAGTACTTC.

The genes are TRBV9 and TRBJ2-2; D possibly corresponds to TRBD1 (5 bases). Germline CDR1 and CDR2: SGDLS and YYNGEE. V was trimmed by 4 bases and J by 4 bases, leaving 5 bases between them. The CDR3 covers 12 residues. The CDR3 spells CASSQGTGELFF. The CDR3 DNA sequence: TGTGCCAGCAGCCAGGGCACCGGGGAGCTGTTTTTT.

CDR3 sequence (DNA): TGTGCCAGCAGTGCCCAGGCTGCTTCTGGAAACACCATATATTTT. Its translation is CASSAQAASGNTIYF. This chain connects TRBV27 to TRBJ1-3; no firm D call. V was trimmed by 5 bases and J by 1 base, leaving 12 bases between them. The CDR3 has 15 amino acids. The germline CDR1 and CDR2 sequences are MNHEY and SMNVEV (reference sequence).

The V and J genes are TRBV6-6 and TRBJ1-4; 7 bases fit TRBD1. V shed 5 bases, J shed 8 bases, and the junction held 11 bases outside the gene matches. CDR1 is MNHNY and CDR2 is SVGAGI in the germline V gene (reference sequence). The CDR3 has 15 residues. This CDR3 reads CASSQPTGLDEKLFF. Here the CDR3 DNA reads TGTGCCAGCAGTCAGCCGACAGGGTTGGACGAAAAACTGTTTTTT.

The rearrangement joins TRBV28 to TRBJ2-2; TRBD2 agrees at 11 bases. In germline, CDR1 is MDHEN, CDR2 SYDVKM. J lost 1 base, V lost 7 bases, and 2 bases had no gene match. The CDR3 runs to 15 residues. The CDR3 sequence is CASTLAGGNTGELFF. Written as DNA, the CDR3 is TGTGCCAGCACCCTAGCGGGAGGGAACACCGGGGAGCTGTTTTTT.

The V and J genes are TRBV6-9 and TRBJ2-7; tentative D call: TRBD1 (6 bases). V was clipped by 7 bases and J by 5 bases, with 21 bases between them. Germline V gene lookup returns CDR1 MNHGY and CDR2 SVAAGI. The CDR3 is 15 residues long. CDR3 nucleotide sequence: TGTGCCAGCACCCCCACAGGGATGTTTTCACACGAGCAGTACTTC. Amino acids: CASTPTGMFSHEQYF.

This rearrangement joins TRBV7-3 to TRBJ2-1, with 9 bases that match TRBD2. Germline lookup yields CDR1 SGHTA and CDR2 FQGTGA. This CDR3 region has 16 residues. J lost 7 bases, V lost 0 bases, and 7 bases had no gene match. Written as DNA, the CDR3 is TGTGCCAGCAGCTTAACGAAGCGGGGGGCAGGGAATGAGCAGTTCTTC. Translated, it gives CASSLTKRGAGNEQFF. Looking up the rest from reference TRBV7-3 and TRBJ2-1 gives the full variable domain: GAGVSQTPSNKVTEKGKYVELRCDPISGHTALYWYRQSLGQGPEFLIYFQGTGAADDSGLPNDRFFAVRPEGSVSTLKIQRTERGDSAVYLCASSLTKRGAGNEQFFGPGTRLTVL.

The rearrangement joins TRBV5-4 to TRBJ2-3; 10 bases map to TRBD2. This CDR3 has 16 amino acids. J was trimmed by 2 bases and V by 6 bases; bases with no gene match: 9. Germline CDR1 and CDR2: SGHNT and YYREEE (reference sequence). CDR3 sequence reads: CASTRGGLATTDTQYF. CDR3 nucleotides: TGTGCCAGCACCCGGGGGGGACTAGCGACCACAGATACGCAGTATTTT.

The J gene is TRBJ1-5, the V gene TRBV15; tentatively, D is TRBD1 (6 bases). Trimming pared 0 bases from V and 3 bases from J, leaving 15 bases between. The V gene's germline CDR1 is LNHNV and CDR2 YYDKDF (reference sequence). This CDR3 is 17 amino acids long. The CDR3 loop is CATSREGGQGPNQPQHF. The CDR3 bases are TGTGCCACCAGCAGAGAGGGCGGGCAGGGGCCCAATCAGCCCCAGCATTTT.

This rearrangement joins TRBV18 to TRBJ2-3; 12 bases fit TRBD2. The CDR3 has 17 amino acids. Trimming removed 5 bases from V and 5 bases from J; junction bases left unmatched: 11. Germline-derived CDR1 and CDR2 are KGHSH and LQKENI. For the CDR3, the DNA is TGTGCCAGCTCAAAGGATCTAGCGGGGGGGCGAGGAGATACGCAGTATTTT. Translation gives CASSKDLAGGRGDTQYF.

This sequence joins TRBV4-1 and TRBJ1-5; perhaps TRBD1 as D (5 bases). V was clipped by 2 bases and J by 5 bases, with 16 bases between them. Germline V gene data show CDR1 as MGHRA and CDR2 as YSYEKL. The CDR3 contains 16 residues. CDR3 protein: CASSQFRKGPDQPQHF. CDR3 DNA: TGCGCCAGCAGCCAATTTAGAAAGGGGCCCGATCAGCCCCAGCATTTT.

The chain employs TRBV5-1 and TRBJ2-5; 9 nucleotides line up with TRBD1. The CDR3 has 15 amino acids. Trimming removed 4 bases from V and 5 bases from J; junction bases left unmatched: 9. CDR1 SGHRS and CDR2 YFSETQ come from the germline V gene. The CDR3 region has the DNA TGCGCCAGCAGCGTACCGGGACAGGGTTATGAGACCCAGTACTTC. Translated, it gives CASSVPGQGYETQYF.

This clone was seen just once. The rearrangement links TRBV19 to TRBJ2-1, with 11 bases matching TRBD1. V lost 6 bases and J lost 6; bases outside the gene matches: 10. This CDR3 is 16 amino acids long. The V gene's germline CDR1 is LNHDA and CDR2 SQIVND (reference sequence). For the CDR3, the DNA is TGTGCCAGTAGCGACGAAGGGACAGGGGGATTCAATGAGCAGTTCTTC. It translates to CASSDEGTGGFNEQFF.

CDR3 DNA: TGTGCCAGCAGTTTTCCCCTCGGACAGGGAGAGGAAAAACTGTTTTTT. Its translation is CASSFPLGQGEEKLFF. The chain links TRBV28 to TRBJ1-4; 8 nucleotides match TRBD1. The CDR3 runs 16 residues. Germline V CDR1 and CDR2: MDHEN, SYDVKM. J lost 8 bases, V lost 3 bases, and 11 bases had no gene match.

This chain uses TRBV5-6 with TRBJ1-6; 9 bases are shared with TRBD1. V lost 1 base, J lost 10 bases, and 9 bases stayed unmatched. Germline V gene sequence: CDR1 SGHDT, CDR2 YYEEEE. This CDR3 has 16 residues. The CDR3 DNA reads as TGTGCCAGCAGCTTGTTAGCGGGACAGGGTGCCTCACCCCTCCACTTT. Its translation is CASSLLAGQGASPLHF.

This clone was counted only a few times. The chain uses TRBV5-4 and TRBJ2-3, with D possibly being TRBD2 (6 bases). CDR1 and CDR2 (germline): SGHNT, YYREEE (reference sequence). CDR3 length equals 15 residues. V lost 0 bases, J lost 0 bases, and 8 bases lay in between. The CDR3 region has the DNA TGTGCCAGCAGCTTGGGCGGGGCTAGCACAGATACGCAGTATTTT. It codes for CASSLGGASTDTQYF.

To note about this clone: A read error may produce the germline difference seen at one junction end. The V gene is TRBV28, the J gene TRBJ1-1; 7 bases agree with TRBD1. The CDR3 totals 10 residues. The germline CDR1 and CDR2 sequences are MDHEN and SYDVKM. The CDR3 DNA sequence: TGTGCCAGCAGTTCGACAGGGTCCATTTTT. Its translation: CASSSTGSIF.